The 9 T cell receptor beta chains below were found in one sample sequenced in a study of T cell changes during pregnancy in multiple sclerosis. Produced via immunoSEQ multiplex PCR; TCRdb's table is partial and in-frame only. The table records under 65,000 clones, around 90% of them present only once. The sample consisted of peripheral blood, taken after pregnancy. These receptors all come from a female donor in good health, enrolled as a control in a pregnancy study.

J is TRBJ1-6 and V is TRBV28; tentatively, D is TRBD1 (5 bases). CDR3 size: 13 residues. Between the trimmed V and J ends, which lost 6 bases and 7 bases, there was a span of 10 bases. Germline CDR1 is MDHEN and CDR2 is SYDVKM. CDR3 region: CASRTGGNSPLHF. CDR3 nucleotide sequence: TGTGCCAGCAGGACGGGGGGAAATTCACCCCTCCACTTT.

J is TRBJ1-1 and V is TRBV9; possibly TRBD1 for D (5 bases). V was cut by 4 bases and J by 4 bases, with 14 bases left in between. This CDR3 is built from 14 residues. CDR1 is SGDLS, CDR2 YYNGEE, per germline. CDR3 nucleotide sequence: TGTGCCAGCAGCCTAAGGGAGGGGAGCACTGAAGCTTTCTTT. Translating it yields CASSLREGSTEAFF.

The chain recombines TRBV9 with TRBJ2-5, with 8 bases fitting TRBD1. The CDR3 sequence is 14 residues long. V was clipped by 4 bases and J by 5 bases; unmatched bases: 7. CDR1 SGDLS and CDR2 YYNGEE come from the germline V gene. The CDR3 spells CASSSRYRGETQYF. The CDR3 DNA reads TGTGCCAGCAGCTCCCGTTACAGGGGGGAGACCCAGTACTTC.

The V gene is TRBV7-2, the J gene TRBJ1-3; D gene uncertain. Trimming stripped 0 bases from V and 0 bases from J, with 6 bases between. CDR1 is SGHTA and CDR2 is FQGNSA in the germline V gene. The CDR3 extends over 15 amino acids. CDR3 bases: TGTGCCAGCAGCTTAGCCCCAGGCTCTGGAAACACCATATATTTT. It specifies CASSLAPGSGNTIYF.

The chain is built from TRBV7-9 and TRBJ2-3, with D hard to call. V was clipped by 5 bases and J by 6 bases, with 6 bases between them. CDR3 length: 11 residues. Germline CDR1 reads SEHNR; CDR2 reads FQNEAQ (reference sequence). CDR3 amino acids: CASSIPDTQYF. The DNA for the CDR3 is TGTGCCAGCAGCATTCCGGATACGCAGTATTTT.

This chain links TRBV7-9 with TRBJ2-1; maybe TRBD2 (5 bases). Deletions cut 5 bases from V and 0 bases from J, with 14 bases between. Germline CDR1 SEHNR, CDR2 FQNEAQ (reference sequence). The CDR3 runs 16 residues. CDR3 DNA: TGTGCCAGCAGCCCGTTTCCGGGGAGCTCCTACAATGAGCAGTTCTTC. It encodes CASSPFPGSSYNEQFF.

The chain combines TRBV27 with TRBJ2-7, with 9 bases identical to TRBD2. After removal of 0 bases from V and 3 bases from J, the junction contained 3 bases not matched to a gene. The CDR3 totals 15 residues. Germline V lookup: CDR1 MNHEY, CDR2 SMNVEV (reference sequence). CDR3 nucleotides: TGTGCCAGCAGTTTATCTGCGGGAGGGCTCTACGAGCAGTACTTC. It specifies CASSLSAGGLYEQYF.

The chain carries TRBV6-1 and TRBJ1-5; TRBD1 might be the D (5 bases). Looked up from germline, CDR1 is MNHNS and CDR2 is SASEGT. This CDR3 region has 14 residues. The germline V and J ends were trimmed by 10 bases and 3 bases, with 16 bases remaining between them. The CDR3 bases are TGTGCCACCAGGACACAAGCCCTCAATCAGCCCCAGCATTTT. Translating gives CATRTQALNQPQHF.

This rearrangement joins TRBV15 to TRBJ2-7; maybe TRBD1 (6 bases). CDR3 length: 16 residues. Germline-derived CDR1 and CDR2 are LNHNV and YYDKDF (reference sequence). V was pared by 3 bases and J by 1 base, with 16 bases between. As DNA, the CDR3 is TGTGCCACCAGCAGGGGGGCCGGACGCGTTTCCTACGAGCAGTACTTC. The encoded protein is CATSRGAGRVSYEQYF.